Reported below is one TCR beta chain. Its cognate antigen is unknown. Method: immunoSEQ multiplex PCR; TCRdb's copy keeps in-frame clones and lacks some. The sample holds 2 million to 2.5 million clones, 93% seen once. The data derive from a study of shared clonotypes between healthy human individuals. CDR1 SNHLY and CDR2 FYNNEI come from the germline V gene. The V and J ends lost 7 bases and 0 bases respectively, with 8 bases between them. The CDR3 runs 13 residues. All the donors were Caucasian adults who lived in Nashville, Tennessee. Study-wide results and limits: Blood was the only sampled material, and tissue repertoires likely differ. Clonotype sharing among donors, it was expected, would be affected by sequencing depth.

This chain uses TRBV2 with TRBJ2-3, with no clear D. The sequence was collected from a man aged 18 to 30 in good health. Some clones in this sample may be carry-over from other donors' samples. Sample: naive CD4+ T cells from PBMCs. Subset meaning: CD45RA+ positively selected. DNA for the CDR3: TGTGCCAGCATGGGCGGTAGCACAGATACGCAGTATTTT. This encodes CASMGGSTDTQYF.